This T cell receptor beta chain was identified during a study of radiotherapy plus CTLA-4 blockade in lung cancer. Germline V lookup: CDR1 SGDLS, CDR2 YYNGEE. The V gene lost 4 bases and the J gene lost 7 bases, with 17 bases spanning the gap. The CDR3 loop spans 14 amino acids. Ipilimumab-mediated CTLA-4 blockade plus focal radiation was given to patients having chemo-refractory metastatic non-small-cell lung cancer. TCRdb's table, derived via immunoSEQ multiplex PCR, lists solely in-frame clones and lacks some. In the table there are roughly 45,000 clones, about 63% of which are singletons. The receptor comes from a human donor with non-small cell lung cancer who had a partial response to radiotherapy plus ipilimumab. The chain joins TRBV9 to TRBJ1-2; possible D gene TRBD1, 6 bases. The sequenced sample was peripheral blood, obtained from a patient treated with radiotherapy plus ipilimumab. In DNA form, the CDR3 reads TGTGCCAGCAGCTCCCGCACAGGGATCGGTGGCTACACCTTC. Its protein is CASSSRTGIGGYTF.